What follows is one T cell receptor delta chain and its context. Its target is unknown. Since a far larger clone is one base different, this is likely a read error. Other DNA sequences in this specimen translate into the identical CDR3. TCRdb reran clone calling via CATT on the multiplex PCR reads. Here the sample spans around 49,000 delta-chain clones, more than 1.5% being singletons. From germline, CDR1 is TVYSNPD and CDR2 GDNSRS (reference sequence). The V gene lost 4 bases and the J gene lost 3 bases, with 36 bases spanning the gap. This CDR3 is 20 amino acids long. The data stem from a study of γδ T cells in repeated Plasmodium falciparum infection. For the study at large: The natural-infection arm compared Malian children under seasonal malaria with matched Australian children. Timepoints: baseline, immediately before selected infections, and 21 days after every infection.

Vgamma9/Vdelta2+ and Vdelta2-negative gammadelta T cells were flow-sorted from PBMC for bulk sequencing. Study-level findings and limits: Waves of new clonotype selection appeared after repeated controlled infections in Vdelta2-negative, largely Vdelta1+, gammadelta T cells. Over time and infection, Vgamma9/Vdelta2+ repertoires remained highly stable and polyclonal.

The source of this sequence is a pool of human donors (malaria-infected and uninfected, not separated). The chain uses TRDV3 and TRDJ1, with a possible D match to TRDD3 (6 bases). As TCRdb names no J gene, one was assigned here on the basis of a DNA match to germline. The source material was gamma-delta T cells from blood. This CDR3 reads CASDHKPRIGGYRDADKLIF. The CDR3 nucleotides read TGTGCCTCCGACCATAAACCCCGTATTGGGGGGTACCGCGATGCCGATAAACTCATCTTT.